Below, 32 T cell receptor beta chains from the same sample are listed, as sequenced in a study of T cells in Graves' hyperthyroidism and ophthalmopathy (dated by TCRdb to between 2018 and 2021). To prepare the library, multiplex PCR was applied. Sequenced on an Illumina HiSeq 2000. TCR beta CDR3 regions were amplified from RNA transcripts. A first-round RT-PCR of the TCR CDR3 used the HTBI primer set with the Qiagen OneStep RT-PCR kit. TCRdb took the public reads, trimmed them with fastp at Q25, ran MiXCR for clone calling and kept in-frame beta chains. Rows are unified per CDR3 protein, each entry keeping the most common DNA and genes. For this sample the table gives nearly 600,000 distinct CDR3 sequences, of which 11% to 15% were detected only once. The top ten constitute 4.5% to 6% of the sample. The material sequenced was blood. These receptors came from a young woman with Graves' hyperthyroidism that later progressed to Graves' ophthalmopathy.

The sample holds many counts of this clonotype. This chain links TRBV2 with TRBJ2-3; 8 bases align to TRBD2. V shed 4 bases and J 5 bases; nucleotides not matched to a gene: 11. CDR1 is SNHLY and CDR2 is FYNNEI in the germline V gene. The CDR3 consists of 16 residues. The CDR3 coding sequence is TGTGCCAGCAGTGGGGACCAGCGGGAGTGGGTAGATACGCAGTATTTT. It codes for CASSGDQREWVDTQYF.

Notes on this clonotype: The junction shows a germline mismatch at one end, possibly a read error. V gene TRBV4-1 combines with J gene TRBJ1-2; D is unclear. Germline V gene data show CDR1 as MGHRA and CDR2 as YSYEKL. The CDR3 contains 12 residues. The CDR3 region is CASSQVSYGYTF. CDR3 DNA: TGTGCCAGCAGCCAAGTGAGCTATGGCTACACCTTC.

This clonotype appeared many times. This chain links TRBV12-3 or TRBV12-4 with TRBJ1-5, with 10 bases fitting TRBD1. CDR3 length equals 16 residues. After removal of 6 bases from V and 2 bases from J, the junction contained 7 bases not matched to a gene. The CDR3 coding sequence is TGTGCCAGCAGCCTACGGGGGACAGGGGGCAATCAGCCCCAGCATTTT. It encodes CASSLRGTGGNQPQHF.

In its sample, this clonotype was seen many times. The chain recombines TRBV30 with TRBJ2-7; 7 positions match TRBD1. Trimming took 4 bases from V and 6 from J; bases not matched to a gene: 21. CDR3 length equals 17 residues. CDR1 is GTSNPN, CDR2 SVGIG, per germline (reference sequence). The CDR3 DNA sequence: TGTGCCTGGATCGCCGCACAGGGGCTGCTTCCGATGGGCGAGCAGTACTTC. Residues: CAWIAAQGLLPMGEQYF.

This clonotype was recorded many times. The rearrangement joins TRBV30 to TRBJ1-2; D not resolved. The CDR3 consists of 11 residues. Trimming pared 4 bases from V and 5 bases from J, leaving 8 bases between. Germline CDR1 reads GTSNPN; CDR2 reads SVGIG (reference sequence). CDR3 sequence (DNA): TGTGCCTGGACTGCGGGGTATGGCTACACCTTC. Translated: CAWTAGYGYTF.

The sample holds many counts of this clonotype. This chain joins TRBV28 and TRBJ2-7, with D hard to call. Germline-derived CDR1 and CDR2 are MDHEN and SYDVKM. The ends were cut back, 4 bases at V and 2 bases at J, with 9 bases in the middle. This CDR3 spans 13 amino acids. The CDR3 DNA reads TGTGCCAGCAGTTCTCAGCTTACCTACGAGCAGTACTTC. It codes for CASSSQLTYEQYF.

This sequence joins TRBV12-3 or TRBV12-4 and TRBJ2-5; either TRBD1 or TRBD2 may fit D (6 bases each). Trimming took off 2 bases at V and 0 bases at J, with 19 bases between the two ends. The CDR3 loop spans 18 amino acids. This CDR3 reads CASSLRGAGRMYQETQYF. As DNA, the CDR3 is TGTGCCAGCAGTTTAAGGGGGGCAGGGAGGATGTACCAAGAGACCCAGTACTTC.

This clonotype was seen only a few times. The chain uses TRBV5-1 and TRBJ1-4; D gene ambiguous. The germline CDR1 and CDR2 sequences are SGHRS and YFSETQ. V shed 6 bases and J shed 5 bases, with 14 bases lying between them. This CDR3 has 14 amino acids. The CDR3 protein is CASKSGTGNEKLFF. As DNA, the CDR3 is TGCGCCAGCAAGTCTGGCACGGGGAATGAAAAACTGTTTTTT.

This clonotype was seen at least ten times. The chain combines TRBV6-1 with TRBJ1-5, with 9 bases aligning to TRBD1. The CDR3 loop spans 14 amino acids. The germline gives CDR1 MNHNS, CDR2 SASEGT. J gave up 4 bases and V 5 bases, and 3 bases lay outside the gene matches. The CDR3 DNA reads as TGTGCCAGCAGTTCCGACAGGGGGAATCAGCCCCAGCATTTT. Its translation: CASSSDRGNQPQHF.

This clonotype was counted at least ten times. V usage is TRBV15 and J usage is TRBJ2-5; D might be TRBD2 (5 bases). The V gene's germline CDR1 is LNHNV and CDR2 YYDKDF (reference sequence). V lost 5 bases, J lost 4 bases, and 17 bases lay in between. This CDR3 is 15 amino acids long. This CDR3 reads CATSPGGSGGETQYF. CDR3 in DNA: TGTGCCACCAGCCCCGGCGGGTCGGGCGGAGAGACCCAGTACTTC.

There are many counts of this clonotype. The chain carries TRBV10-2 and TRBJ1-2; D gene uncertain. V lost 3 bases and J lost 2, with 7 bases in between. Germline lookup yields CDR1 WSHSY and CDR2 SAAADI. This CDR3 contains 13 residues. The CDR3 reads CASSDPPNYGYTF. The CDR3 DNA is TGCGCCAGCAGTGACCCTCCGAACTATGGCTACACCTTC.

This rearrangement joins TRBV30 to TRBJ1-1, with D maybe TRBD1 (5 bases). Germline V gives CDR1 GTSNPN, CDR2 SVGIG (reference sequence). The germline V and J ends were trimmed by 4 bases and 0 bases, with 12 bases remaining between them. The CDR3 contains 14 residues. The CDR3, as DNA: TGTGCCTGGACCCGGGGACTTCTGAACACTGAAGCTTTCTTT. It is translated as CAWTRGLLNTEAFF. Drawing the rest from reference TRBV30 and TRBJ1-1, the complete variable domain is SQTIHQWPATLVQPVGSPLSLECTVEGTSNPNLYWYRQAAGRGLQLLFYSVGIGQISSEVPQNLSASRPQDRQFILSSKKLLLSDSGFYLCAWTRGLLNTEAFFGQGTRLTVV.

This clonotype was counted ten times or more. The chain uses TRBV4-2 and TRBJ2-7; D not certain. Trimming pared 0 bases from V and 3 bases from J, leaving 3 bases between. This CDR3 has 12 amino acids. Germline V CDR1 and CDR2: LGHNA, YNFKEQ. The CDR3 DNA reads TGTGCCAGCAGCCAAGAAGGCTACGAGCAGTACTTC. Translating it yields CASSQEGYEQYF.

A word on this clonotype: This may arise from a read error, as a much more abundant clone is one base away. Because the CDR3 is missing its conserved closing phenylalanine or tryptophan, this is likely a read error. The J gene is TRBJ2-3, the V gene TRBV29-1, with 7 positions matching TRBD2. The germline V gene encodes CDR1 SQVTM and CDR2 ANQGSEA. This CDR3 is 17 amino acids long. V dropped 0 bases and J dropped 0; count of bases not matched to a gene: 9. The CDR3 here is CSVEDQPSGKSTDTQYS. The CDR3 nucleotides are TGCAGCGTTGAAGATCAGCCTAGCGGCAAAAGCACAGATACGCAGTATTCT.

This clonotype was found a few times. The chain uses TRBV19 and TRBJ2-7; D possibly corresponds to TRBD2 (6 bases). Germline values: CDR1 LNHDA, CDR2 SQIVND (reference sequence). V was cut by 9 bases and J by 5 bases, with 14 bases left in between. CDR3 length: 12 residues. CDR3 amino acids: CASGGPGDEQYF. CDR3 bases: TGTGCCAGCGGGGGACCCGGGGACGAGCAGTACTTC.

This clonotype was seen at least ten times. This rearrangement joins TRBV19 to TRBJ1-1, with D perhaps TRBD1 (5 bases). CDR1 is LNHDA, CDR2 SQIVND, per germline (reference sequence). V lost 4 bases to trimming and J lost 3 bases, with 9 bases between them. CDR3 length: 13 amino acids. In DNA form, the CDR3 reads TGTGCCAGTAGTACAGGGATTCACACTGAAGCTTTCTTT. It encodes CASSTGIHTEAFF.

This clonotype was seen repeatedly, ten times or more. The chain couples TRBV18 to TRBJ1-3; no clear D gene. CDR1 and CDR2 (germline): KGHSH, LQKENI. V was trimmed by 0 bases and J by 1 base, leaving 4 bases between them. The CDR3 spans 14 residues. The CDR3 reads CASSPPLSGNTIYF. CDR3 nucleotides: TGTGCCAGCTCACCACCCCTGTCTGGAAACACCATATATTTT.

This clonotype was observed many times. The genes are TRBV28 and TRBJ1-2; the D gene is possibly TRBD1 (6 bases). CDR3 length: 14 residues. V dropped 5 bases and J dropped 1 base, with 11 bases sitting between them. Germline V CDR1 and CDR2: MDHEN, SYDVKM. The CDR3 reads CASSIIQGNYGYTF. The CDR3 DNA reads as TGTGCCAGCAGTATCATACAGGGTAACTATGGCTACACCTTC.

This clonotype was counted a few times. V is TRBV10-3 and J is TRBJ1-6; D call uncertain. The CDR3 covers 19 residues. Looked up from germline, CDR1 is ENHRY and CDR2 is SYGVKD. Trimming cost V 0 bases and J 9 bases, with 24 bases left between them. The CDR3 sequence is CAISESTRTDYSLGSPLHF. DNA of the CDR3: TGTGCCATCAGTGAGTCGACTCGAACCGATTATTCTTTGGGTTCACCCCTCCACTTT.

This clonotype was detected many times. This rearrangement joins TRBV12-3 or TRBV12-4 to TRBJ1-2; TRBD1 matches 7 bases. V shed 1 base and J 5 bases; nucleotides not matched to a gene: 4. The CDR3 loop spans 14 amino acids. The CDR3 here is CASSLGRGLYGYTF. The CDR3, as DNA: TGTGCCAGCAGTTTAGGGAGGGGGCTGTATGGCTACACCTTC.

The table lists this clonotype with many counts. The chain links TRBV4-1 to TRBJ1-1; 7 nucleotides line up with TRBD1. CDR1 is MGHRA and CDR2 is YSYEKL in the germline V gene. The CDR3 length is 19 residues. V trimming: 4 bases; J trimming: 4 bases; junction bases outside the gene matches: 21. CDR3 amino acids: CASSPLGRGRMGGSTEAFF. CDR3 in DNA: TGCGCCAGCAGCCCCCTCGGGAGGGGGCGCATGGGTGGTAGCACTGAAGCTTTCTTT.

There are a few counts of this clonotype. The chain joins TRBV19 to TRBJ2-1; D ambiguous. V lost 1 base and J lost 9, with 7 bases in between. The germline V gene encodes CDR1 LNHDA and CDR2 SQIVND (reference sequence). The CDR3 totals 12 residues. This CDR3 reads CASSIARGEQFF. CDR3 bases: TGTGCCAGTAGTATAGCCCGCGGTGAGCAGTTCTTC.

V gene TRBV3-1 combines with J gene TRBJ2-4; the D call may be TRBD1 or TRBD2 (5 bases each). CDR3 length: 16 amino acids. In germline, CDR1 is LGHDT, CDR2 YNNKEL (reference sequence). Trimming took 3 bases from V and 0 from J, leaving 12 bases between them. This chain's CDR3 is CASSQTEAGAKNIQYF. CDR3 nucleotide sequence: TGTGCCAGCAGCCAGACAGAGGCGGGAGCCAAAAACATTCAGTACTTC.

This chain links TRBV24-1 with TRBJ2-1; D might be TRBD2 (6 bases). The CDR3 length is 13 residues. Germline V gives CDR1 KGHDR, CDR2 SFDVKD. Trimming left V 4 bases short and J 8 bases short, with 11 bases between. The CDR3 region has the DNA TGTGCCACCAGTGACCGACTAGGGCATGAGCAGTTCTTC. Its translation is CATSDRLGHEQFF.

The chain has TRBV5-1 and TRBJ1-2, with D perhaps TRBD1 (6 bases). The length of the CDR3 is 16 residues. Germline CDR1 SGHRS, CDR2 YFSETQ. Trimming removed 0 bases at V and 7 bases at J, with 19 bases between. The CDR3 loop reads CASSLETSGTFSGYTF. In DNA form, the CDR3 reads TGCGCCAGCAGCTTGGAGACCTCCGGGACATTCTCTGGCTACACCTTC.

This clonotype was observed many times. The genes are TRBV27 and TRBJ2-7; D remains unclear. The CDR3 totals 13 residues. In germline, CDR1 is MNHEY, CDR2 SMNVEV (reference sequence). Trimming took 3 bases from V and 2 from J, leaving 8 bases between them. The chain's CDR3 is CASSLKTAYEQYF. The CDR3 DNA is TGTGCCAGCAGTTTGAAGACGGCCTACGAGCAGTACTTC.

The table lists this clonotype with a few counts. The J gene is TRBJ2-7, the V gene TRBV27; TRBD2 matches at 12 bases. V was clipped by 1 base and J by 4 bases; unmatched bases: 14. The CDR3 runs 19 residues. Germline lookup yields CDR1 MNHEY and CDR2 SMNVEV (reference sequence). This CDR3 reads CASSLLGLAGGPGTYEQYF. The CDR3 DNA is TGTGCCAGCAGTTTATTAGGTCTAGCGGGAGGGCCCGGAACATACGAGCAGTACTTC.

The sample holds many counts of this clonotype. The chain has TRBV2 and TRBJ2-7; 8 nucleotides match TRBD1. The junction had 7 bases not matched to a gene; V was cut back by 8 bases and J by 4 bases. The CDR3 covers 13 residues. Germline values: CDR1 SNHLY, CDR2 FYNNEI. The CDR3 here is CASDKTGEYEQYF. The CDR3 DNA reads TGTGCCAGCGACAAGACAGGGGAGTACGAGCAGTACTTC. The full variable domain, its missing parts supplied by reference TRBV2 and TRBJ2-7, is EPEVTQTPSHQVTQMGQEVILRCVPISNHLYFYWYRQILGQKVEFLVSFYNNEISEKSEIFDDQFSVERPDGSNFTLKIRSTKLEDSAMYFCASDKTGEYEQYFGPGTRLTVT.

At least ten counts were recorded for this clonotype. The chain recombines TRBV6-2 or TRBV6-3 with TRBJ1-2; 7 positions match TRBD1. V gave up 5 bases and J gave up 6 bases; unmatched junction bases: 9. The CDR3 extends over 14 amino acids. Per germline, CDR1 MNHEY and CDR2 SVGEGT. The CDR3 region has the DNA TGTGCCAGCAGTACCCCCCGGACAGGTGATGGCTACACCTTC. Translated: CASSTPRTGDGYTF.

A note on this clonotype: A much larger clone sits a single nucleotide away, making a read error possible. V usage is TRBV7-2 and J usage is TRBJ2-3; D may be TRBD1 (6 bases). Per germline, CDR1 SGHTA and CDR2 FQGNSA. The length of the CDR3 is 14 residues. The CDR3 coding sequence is TGTGCCAGCAGCGCAATTCAGAGGACAGATACGCAGTCTTTT. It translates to CASSAIQRTDTQSF.

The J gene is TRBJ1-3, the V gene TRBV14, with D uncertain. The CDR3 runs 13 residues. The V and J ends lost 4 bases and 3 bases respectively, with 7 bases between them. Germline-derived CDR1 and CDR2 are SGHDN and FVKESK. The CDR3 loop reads CASSLRRGNTIYF. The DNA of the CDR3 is TGTGCCAGCAGCCTTCGGCGTGGAAACACCATATATTTT.

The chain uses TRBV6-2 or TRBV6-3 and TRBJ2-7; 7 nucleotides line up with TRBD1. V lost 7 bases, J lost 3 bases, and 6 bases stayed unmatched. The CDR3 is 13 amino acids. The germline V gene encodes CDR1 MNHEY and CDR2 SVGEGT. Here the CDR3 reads CASKGQEHYEQYF. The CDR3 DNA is TGTGCCAGCAAAGGACAGGAGCACTACGAGCAGTACTTC.